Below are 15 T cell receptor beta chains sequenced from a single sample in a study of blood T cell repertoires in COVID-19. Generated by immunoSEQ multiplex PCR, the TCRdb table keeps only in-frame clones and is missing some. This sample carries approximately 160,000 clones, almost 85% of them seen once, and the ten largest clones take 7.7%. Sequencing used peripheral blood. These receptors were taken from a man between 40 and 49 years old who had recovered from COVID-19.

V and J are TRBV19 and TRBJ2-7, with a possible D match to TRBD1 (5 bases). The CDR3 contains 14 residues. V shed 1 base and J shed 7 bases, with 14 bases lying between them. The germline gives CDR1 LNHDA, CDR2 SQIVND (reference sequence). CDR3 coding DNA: TGTGCCAGTAGTATAGGAAGCAGGGTATCTGAGCAGTACTTC. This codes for CASSIGSRVSEQYF.

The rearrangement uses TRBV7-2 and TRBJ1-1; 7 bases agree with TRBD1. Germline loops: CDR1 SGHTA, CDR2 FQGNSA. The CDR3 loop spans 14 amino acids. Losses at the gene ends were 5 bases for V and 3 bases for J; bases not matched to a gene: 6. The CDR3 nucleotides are TGTGCCAGCAGCCAGCACAGGGGAGACACTGAAGCTTTCTTT. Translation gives CASSQHRGDTEAFF.

This CDR3 reads CSAASLAEAFF. The CDR3 nucleotides read TGCAGTGCAGCGTCCCTCGCTGAAGCTTTCTTT. This rearrangement joins TRBV20-1 to TRBJ1-1; D ambiguous. Germline V gene lookup returns CDR1 DFQATT and CDR2 SNEGSKA (reference sequence). CDR3 length: 11 amino acids. V lost 6 bases and J lost 6, with 11 bases in between.

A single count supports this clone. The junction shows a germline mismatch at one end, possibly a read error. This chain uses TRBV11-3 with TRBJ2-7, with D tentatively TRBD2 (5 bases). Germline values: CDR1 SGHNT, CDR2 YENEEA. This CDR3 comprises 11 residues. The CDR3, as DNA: TGTGCCAGCAGCTTAGAGGACTTGTTGGACTTC. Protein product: CASSLEDLLDF.

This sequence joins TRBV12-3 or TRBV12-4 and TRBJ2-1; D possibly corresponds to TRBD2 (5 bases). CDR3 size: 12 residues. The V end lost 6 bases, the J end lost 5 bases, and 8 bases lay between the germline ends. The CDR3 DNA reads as TGTGCCAGCAGGGAAGCGGACAATGAGCAGTTCTTC. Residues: CASREADNEQFF.

The CDR3 sequence is CASSSNQGDTQYF. The CDR3 DNA sequence: TGCGCCAGCAGCTCAAATCAGGGAGATACGCAGTATTTT. V usage is TRBV5-1 and J usage is TRBJ2-3; maybe TRBD1 (5 bases). Between the trimmed V and J ends, which lost 3 bases and 5 bases, there was a span of 10 bases. CDR1 SGHRS and CDR2 YFSETQ come from the germline V gene. The CDR3 has 13 residues.

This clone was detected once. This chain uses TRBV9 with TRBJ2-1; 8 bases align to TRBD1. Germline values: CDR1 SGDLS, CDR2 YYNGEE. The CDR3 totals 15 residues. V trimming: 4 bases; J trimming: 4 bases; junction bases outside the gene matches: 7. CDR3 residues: CASSYSRQGYNEQFF. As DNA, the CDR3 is TGTGCCAGCAGCTATTCTCGACAGGGGTACAATGAGCAGTTCTTC. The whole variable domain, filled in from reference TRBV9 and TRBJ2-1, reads DSGVTQTPKHLITATGQRVTLRCSPRSGDLSVYWYQQSLDQGLQFLIQYYNGEERAKGNILERFSAQQFPDLHSELNLSSLELGDSALYFCASSYSRQGYNEQFFGPGTRLTVL.

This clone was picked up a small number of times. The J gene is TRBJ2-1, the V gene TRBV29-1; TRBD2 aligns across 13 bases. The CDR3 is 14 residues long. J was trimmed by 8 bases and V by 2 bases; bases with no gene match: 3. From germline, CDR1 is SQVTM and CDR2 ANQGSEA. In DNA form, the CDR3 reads TGCAGCGTTGAAAGGACTAGCGGGAGAGATGAGCAGTTCTTC. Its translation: CSVERTSGRDEQFF.

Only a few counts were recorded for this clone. As DNA, the CDR3 is TGTGCCAGCTCACCAGGAACAGTTTCAAACTATGGCTACACCTTC. It translates to CASSPGTVSNYGYTF. The chain is built from TRBV18 and TRBJ1-2; D is unresolved. CDR1 is KGHSH and CDR2 is LQKENI in the germline V gene. This CDR3 comprises 15 residues. The germline V and J ends were trimmed by 2 bases and 2 bases, with 12 bases remaining between them.

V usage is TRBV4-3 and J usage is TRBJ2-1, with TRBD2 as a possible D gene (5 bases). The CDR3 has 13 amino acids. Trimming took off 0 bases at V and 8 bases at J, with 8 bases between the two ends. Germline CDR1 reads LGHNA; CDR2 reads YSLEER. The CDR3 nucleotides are TGCGCCAGCAGCCAAGAGATGGAGGATGAGCAGTTCTTC. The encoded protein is CASSQEMEDEQFF.

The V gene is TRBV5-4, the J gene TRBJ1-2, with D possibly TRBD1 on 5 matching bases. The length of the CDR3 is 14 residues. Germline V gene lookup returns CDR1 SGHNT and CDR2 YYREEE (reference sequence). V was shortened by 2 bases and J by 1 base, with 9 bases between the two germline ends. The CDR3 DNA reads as TGTGCCAGCAGCTTTGGGGGGTATAACTATGGCTACACCTTC. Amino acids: CASSFGGYNYGYTF.

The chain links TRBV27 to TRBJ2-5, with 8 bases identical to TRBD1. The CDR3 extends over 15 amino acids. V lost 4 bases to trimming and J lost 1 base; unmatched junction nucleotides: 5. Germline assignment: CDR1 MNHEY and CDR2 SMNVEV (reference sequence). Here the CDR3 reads CASSWTGHTQETQYF. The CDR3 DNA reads TGTGCCAGCAGTTGGACAGGGCATACCCAAGAGACCCAGTACTTC.

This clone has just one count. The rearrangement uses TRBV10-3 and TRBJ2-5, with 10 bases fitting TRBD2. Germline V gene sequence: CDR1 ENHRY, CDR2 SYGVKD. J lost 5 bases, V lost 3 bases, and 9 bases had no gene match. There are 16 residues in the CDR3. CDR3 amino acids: CAISEGSGRALETQYF. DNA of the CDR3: TGTGCCATCAGTGAAGGGAGCGGGAGGGCCTTGGAGACCCAGTACTTC.

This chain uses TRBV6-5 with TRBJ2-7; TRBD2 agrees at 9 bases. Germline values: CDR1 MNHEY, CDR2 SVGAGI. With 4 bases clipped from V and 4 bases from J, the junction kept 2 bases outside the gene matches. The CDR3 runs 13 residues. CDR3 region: CASSFSGGYEQYF. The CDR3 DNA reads TGTGCCAGCAGTTTTAGCGGGGGTTACGAGCAGTACTTC.

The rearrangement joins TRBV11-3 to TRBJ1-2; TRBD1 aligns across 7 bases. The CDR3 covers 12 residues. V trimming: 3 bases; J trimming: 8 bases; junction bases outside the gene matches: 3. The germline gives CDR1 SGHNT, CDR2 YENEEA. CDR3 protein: CASSFTGEGYTF. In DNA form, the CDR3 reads TGTGCCAGCAGCTTCACAGGGGAAGGCTACACCTTC.